The clone carrying this T cell receptor beta chain was seen repeatedly, ten times or more. The antigen remains unidentified. The sequence runs out 3 residues before the end of the CDR3; the remainder is reconstructed from the germline J gene. Produced via immunoSEQ multiplex PCR; TCRdb's table is partial and in-frame only. Singletons are absent from the sample, which has some 42,000 clones. This sample stems from a study of T cell clonality in common variable immunodeficiency. Per germline, CDR1 LNHDA and CDR2 SQIVND (reference sequence). CDR3 length: 14 residues. The V and J ends lost 1 base and 5 bases respectively, with 11 bases between them. Broader study findings: CVID subjects had higher TCRbeta clonality than healthy controls, most marked in about a third. Common variable immunodeficiency TCR beta sequences reportedly had fewer deletions and N-nucleotide insertions. Repertoire-complication correlations in CVID were limited by patient heterogeneity. Fewer TCRbeta clones were shared among CVID subjects than controls.

Sequenced material: peripheral blood mononuclear cells. The chain employs TRBV19 and TRBJ1-1, with D possibly matching TRBD1 (5 bases). This receptor was identified in a human donor with common variable immunodeficiency. The part of the CDR3 DNA that was read is TGTGCCAGTAGTATAGCCCCCCCAGGGACTGAA. This gives the protein CASSIAPPGTE. The full CDR3 reads CASSIAPPGTEAFF. The full variable domain, its missing parts supplied by reference TRBV19 and TRBJ1-1, is DGGITQSPKYLFRKEGQNVTLSCEQNLNHDAMYWYRQDPGQGLRLIYYSQIVNDFQKGDIAEGYSVSREKKESFPLTVTSAQKNPTAFYLCASSIAPPGTEAFFGQGTRLTVV.